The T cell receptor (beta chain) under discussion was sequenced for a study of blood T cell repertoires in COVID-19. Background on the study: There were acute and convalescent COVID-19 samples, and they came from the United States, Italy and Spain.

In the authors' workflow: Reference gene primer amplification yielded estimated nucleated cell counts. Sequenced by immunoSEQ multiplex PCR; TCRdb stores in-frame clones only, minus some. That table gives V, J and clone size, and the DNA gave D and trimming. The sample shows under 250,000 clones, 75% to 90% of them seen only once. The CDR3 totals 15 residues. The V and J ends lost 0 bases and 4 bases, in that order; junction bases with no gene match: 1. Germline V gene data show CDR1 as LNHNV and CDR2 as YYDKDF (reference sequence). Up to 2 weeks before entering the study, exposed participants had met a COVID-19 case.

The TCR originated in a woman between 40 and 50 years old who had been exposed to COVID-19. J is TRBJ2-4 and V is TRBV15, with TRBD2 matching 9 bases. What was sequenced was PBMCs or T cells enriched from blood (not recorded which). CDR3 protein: CATSRDTSGKNIQYF. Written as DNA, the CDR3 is TGTGCCACCAGCAGAGACACTAGCGGGAAAAACATTCAGTACTTC.